This TCR beta chain was recovered during a study of cytomegalovirus exposure and HLA in healthy donors. Looking at the study overall: In a later analysis, it was reported that the 90 to 150 validation repertoires had been produced on the same platform as the roughly 700 repertoires belonging to the first cohort.

Comment on this clone: Antigen: not known.

Study-level points and caveats: There were about 160 TCR beta chains listed as cytomegalovirus-associated. Reported performance of the classifier showed diagnosis of cytomegalovirus status with high specificity and sensitivity. Subsequent analysis found a tendency for first-cohort TCR clusters to co-occur within the 120 or so validation repertoires.

The data were produced by immunoSEQ multiplex PCR, yet TCRdb's version contains in-frame clones alone and is incomplete. This sample has 100,000 or so clones, with about 85% found just once. This CDR3 contains 18 residues. Germline V lookup: CDR1 LNHDA, CDR2 SQIVND (reference sequence). Unmatched junction bases numbered 13, after V lost 3 bases and J lost 5 bases. The V gene is TRBV19, the J gene TRBJ2-3; 11 bases fit TRBD2. This TCR derives from a man aged 18 to 29 in good health and CMV-seropositive. The sequenced sample consisted of PBMCs. CDR3 nucleotides: TGTGCCAGTAGTATGAGGGGTCAGACTAGCGGGACGGGAGATACGCAGTATTTT. Amino acid sequence: CASSMRGQTSGTGDTQYF.